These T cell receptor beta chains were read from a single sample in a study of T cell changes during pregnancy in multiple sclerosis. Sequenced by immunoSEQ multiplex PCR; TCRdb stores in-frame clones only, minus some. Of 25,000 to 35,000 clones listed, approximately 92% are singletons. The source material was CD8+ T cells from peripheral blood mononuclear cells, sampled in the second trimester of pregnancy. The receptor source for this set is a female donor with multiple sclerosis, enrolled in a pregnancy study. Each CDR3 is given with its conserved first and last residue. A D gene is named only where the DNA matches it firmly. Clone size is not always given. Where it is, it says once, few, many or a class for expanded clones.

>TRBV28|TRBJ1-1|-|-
TGTGCCAGCACCTCTAGACGGAACGTGTATGAAGCTTTCTTT
CASTSRRNVYEAFF
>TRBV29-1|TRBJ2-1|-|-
TGCAGCGTCCGGGGGAGGGGGGGCCCTCCCTACAATGAGCAGTTCTTC
CSVRGRGGPPYNEQFF
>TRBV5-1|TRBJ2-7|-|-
TGCGCCAGCAGCTTGGAGGTCGGGAACGGGTACGAGCAGTACTTC
CASSLEVGNGYEQYF
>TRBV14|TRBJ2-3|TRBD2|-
TGTGCCAGCAGCCAAGATTGGGTAGCGGGAGGAAGCACAGATACGCAGTATTTT
CASSQDWVAGGSTDTQYF
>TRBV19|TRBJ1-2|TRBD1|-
TGTGCCAGTCGGCAGGGGGCGAGTGGCTACACCTTC
CASRQGASGYTF
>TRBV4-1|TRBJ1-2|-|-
TGCGCCAGCAGCCAAGATCTGGTAGGGGTGGGCTACACCTTC
CASSQDLVGVGYTF
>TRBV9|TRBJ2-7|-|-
TGTGCCAGCAGCACAGACACCGTGGCCTACGAGCAGTACTTC
CASSTDTVAYEQYF
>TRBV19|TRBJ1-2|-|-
TGTGCCAGTAGTTTATCCTTTGGGCAGGCTGCCAACTGGCTATATGGCTACACCTTC
CASSLSFGQAANWLYGYTF
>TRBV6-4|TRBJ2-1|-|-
TGTGCCAGCGGGATAGGGACAGAGCAGTTCTTC
CASGIGTEQFF
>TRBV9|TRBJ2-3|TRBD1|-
TGTGCCAGCAGCGCCGGACAGGGGTTCGCAGATACGCAGTATTTT
CASSAGQGFADTQYF
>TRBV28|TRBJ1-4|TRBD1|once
TGTGCCAGCAACCCGGGGACAGCGGACCATACGGAGAATGAAAAACTGTTTTTT
CASNPGTADHTENEKLFF
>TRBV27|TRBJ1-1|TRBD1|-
TGTGCCAGCAGAAGGGACAGGGGGCTGTGGACTGAAGCTTTCTTT
CASRRDRGLWTEAFF
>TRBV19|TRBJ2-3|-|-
TGTGCCAGTAGTCCCGCCCCTACTGATACGCAGTATTTT
CASSPAPTDTQYF
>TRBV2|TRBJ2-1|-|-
TGTGCCAGCAAAGTCCGGGACACCTCCTACAATGAGCAGTTCTTC
CASKVRDTSYNEQFF
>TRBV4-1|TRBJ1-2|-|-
TGCGCCAGCAGCCAACAGGACAGTTCCTATGGCTACACCTTC
CASSQQDSSYGYTF
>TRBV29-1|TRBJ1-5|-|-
TGCAGCGTTGTAGAAGAGCAAAATCAGCCCCAGCATTTT
CSVVEEQNQPQHF
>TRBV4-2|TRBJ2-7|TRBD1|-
TGTGCCAGCAGCCAAAGGGCAGGGGGTGAAACCTACGAGCAGTACTTC
CASSQRAGGETYEQYF
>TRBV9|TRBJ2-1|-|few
TGTGCCAGCAGCGTAGGAGACAGTTTCAATGAGCAGTTCTTC
CASSVGDSFNEQFF
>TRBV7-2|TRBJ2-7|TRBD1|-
TGTGCCAGCAGCCACCCGGGACAGGGGGCTTTCGAGCAGTACTTC
CASSHPGQGAFEQYF
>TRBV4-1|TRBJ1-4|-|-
TGCGCCAGCAGCCAAGTACAGGGAGAAAAACTGTTTTTT
CASSQVQGEKLFF
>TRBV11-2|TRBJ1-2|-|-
TGTGCCAGCAGCAAGGGGTTATCGGGTGGCTACACCTTC
CASSKGLSGGYTF
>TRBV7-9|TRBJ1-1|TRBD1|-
TGTGCCAGCAGCTTTCCCGGACAGGGGGTAGGGGCTGAAGCTTTCTTT
CASSFPGQGVGAEAFF
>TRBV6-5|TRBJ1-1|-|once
TGTGCCAGCAGTTCGGGGGGCAACACTGAAGCTTTCTTT
CASSSGGNTEAFF
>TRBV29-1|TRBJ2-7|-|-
TGCAGCGTGATTGGTCCCGAGGCTCGCTACGAGCAGTACTTC
CSVIGPEARYEQYF
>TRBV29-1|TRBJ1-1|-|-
TGCAGCGTTGAGGCAGGGGTGAACACTGAAGCTTTCTTT
CSVEAGVNTEAFF
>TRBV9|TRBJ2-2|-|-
TGTGCCAGCAGCGTAGAATCTACGAACACCGGGGAGCTGTTTTTT
CASSVESTNTGELFF
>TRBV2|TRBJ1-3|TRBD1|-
TGTGCCAGCAGTGAACCAGACAGGGCTGGAAACACCATATATTTT
CASSEPDRAGNTIYF
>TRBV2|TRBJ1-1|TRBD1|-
TGTGCCGGACCGGACAGGGTCAACACTGAAGCTTTCTTT
CAGPDRVNTEAFF
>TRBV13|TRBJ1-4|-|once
TGTGCCAGCAGCTTAGGAAGGGGATTCATTGAAAAACTGTTTTTT
CASSLGRGFIEKLFF
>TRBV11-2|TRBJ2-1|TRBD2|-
TGTGCCAGCAGCGCGGGGGGTAGCTCCTACAATGAGCAGTTCTTC
CASSAGGSSYNEQFF
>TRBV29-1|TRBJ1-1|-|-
TGCAGCGTTTGTTCTGAGTACACTGAAGCTTTCTTT
CSVCSEYTEAFF
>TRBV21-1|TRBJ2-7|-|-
TGTGCCAGCAGCAAAGTATACGAGCAGTACTTC
CASSKVYEQYF
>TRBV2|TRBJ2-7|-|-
TGTGCCAGCAAGCAGGACTACGAGCAGTACTTC
CASKQDYEQYF
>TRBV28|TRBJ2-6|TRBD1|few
TGTGCCAGCGGGACAGGGGGCGTCTCTGGGGCCAACGTCCTGACTTTC
CASGTGGVSGANVLTF
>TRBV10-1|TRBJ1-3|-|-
TGCGCCAGCTCCCCGGGGAGCTCTGGAAACACCATATATTTT
CASSPGSSGNTIYF